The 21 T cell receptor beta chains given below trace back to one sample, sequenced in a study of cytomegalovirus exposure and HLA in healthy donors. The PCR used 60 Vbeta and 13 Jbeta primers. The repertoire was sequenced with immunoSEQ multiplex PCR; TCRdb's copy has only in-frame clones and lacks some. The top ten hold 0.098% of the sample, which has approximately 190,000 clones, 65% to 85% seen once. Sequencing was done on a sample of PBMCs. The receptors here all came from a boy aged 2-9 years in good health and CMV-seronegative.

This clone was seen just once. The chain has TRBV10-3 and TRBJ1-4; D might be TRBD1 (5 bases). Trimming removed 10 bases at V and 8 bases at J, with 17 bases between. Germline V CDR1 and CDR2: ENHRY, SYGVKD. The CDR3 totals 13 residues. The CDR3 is CASRDSGGEKLFF. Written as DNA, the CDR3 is TGTGCCAGCAGAGACAGCGGGGGGGAAAAACTGTTTTTT.

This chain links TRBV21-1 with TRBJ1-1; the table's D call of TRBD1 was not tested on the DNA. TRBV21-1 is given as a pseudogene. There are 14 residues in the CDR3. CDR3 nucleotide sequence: TGTGCCAGCAGCACCCAGGGGTTAGGCACTGAAGCTTTCTTT. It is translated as CASSTQGLGTEAFF.

The DNA for the CDR3 is TGCGCCAGCAGCCAAGGCGGGAGGGGACCTTCGACGGGACCTGTTAACTATGGCTACACCTTC. It yields the protein CASSQGGRGPSTGPVNYGYTF. The V and J genes are TRBV4-1 and TRBJ1-2; TRBD1 might be the D (5 bases). The germline gives CDR1 MGHRA, CDR2 YSYEKL. Trimming stripped 1 base from V and 1 base from J, with 28 bases between. The CDR3 loop spans 21 amino acids.

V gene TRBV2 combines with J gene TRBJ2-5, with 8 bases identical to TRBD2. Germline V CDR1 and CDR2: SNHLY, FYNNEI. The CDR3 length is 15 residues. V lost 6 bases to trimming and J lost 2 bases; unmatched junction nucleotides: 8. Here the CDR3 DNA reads TGTGCCAGCAGGCCCGCGGGGGGCCTACAAGAGACCCAGTACTTC. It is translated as CASRPAGGLQETQYF. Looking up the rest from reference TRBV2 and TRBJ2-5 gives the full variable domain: EPEVTQTPSHQVTQMGQEVILRCVPISNHLYFYWYRQILGQKVEFLVSFYNNEISEKSEIFDDQFSVERPDGSNFTLKIRSTKLEDSAMYFCASRPAGGLQETQYFGPGTRLLVL.

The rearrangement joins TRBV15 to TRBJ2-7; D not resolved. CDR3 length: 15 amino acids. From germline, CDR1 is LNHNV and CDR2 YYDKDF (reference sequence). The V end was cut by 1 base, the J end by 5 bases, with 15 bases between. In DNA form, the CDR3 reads TGTGCCACCAGCAGAGGTGGAGATAGTAGACACGAGCAGTACTTC. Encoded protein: CATSRGGDSRHEQYF. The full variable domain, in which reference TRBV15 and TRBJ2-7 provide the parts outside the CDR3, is DAMVIQNPRYQVTQFGKPVTLSCSQTLNHNVMYWYQQKSSQAPKLLFHYYDKDFNNEADTPDNFQSRRPNTSFCFLDIRSPGLGDTAMYLCATSRGGDSRHEQYFGPGTRLTVT.

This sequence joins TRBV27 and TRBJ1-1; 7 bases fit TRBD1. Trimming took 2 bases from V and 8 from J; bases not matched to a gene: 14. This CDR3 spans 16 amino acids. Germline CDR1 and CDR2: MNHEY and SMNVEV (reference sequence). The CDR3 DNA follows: TGTGCCAGCAGTTTAAGCCCGGGATACAGGGGTACCGAAGCTTTCTTT. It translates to CASSLSPGYRGTEAFF.

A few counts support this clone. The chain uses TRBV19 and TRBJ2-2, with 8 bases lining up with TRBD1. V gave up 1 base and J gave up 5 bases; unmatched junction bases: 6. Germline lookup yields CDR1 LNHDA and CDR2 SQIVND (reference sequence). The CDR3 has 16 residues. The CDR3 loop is CASSIAQGARTGELFF. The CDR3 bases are TGTGCCAGTAGTATAGCCCAGGGGGCCCGAACCGGGGAGCTGTTTTTT.

CDR3 residues: CASRLAGENYEQYF. In DNA, the CDR3 is TGCGCCAGTCGACTAGCGGGGGAGAACTACGAGCAGTACTTC. This sequence joins TRBV5-1 and TRBJ2-7, with TRBD2 identical over 12 bases. J was trimmed by 3 bases and V by 8 bases; bases with no gene match: 6. This CDR3 contains 14 residues. Germline V gene lookup returns CDR1 SGHRS and CDR2 YFSETQ.

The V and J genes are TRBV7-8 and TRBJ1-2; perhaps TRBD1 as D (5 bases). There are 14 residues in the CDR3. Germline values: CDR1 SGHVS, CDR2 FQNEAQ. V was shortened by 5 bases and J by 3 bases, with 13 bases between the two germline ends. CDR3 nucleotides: TGTGCCAGCAGCCGGAAAACAGGCTACTATGGCTACACCTTC. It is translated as CASSRKTGYYGYTF. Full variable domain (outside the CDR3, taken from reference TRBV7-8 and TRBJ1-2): GAGVSQSPRYKVAKRGQDVALRCDPISGHVSLFWYQQALGQGPEFLTYFQNEAQLDKSGLPSDRFFAERPEGSVSTLKIQRTQQEDSAVYLCASSRKTGYYGYTFGSGTRLTVV.

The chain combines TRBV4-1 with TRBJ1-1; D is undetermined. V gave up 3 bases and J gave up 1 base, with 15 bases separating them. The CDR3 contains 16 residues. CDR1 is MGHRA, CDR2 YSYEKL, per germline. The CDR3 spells CASSHDQTWANTEAFF. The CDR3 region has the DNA TGCGCCAGCAGCCATGACCAGACATGGGCGAACACTGAAGCTTTCTTT.

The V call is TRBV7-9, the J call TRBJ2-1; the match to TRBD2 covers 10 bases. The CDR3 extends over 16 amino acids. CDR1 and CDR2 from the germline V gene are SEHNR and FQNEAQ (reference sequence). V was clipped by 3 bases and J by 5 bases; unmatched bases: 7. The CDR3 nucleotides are TGTGCCAGCAGCTTCGGAGCGGGGGGGCCACACAATGAGCAGTTCTTC. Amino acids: CASSFGAGGPHNEQFF. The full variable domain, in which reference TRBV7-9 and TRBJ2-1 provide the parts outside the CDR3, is DTGVSQNPRHKITKRGQNVTFRCDPISEHNRLYWYRQTLGQGPEFLTYFQNEAQLEKSRLLSDRFSAERPKGSFSTLEIQRTEQGDSAMYLCASSFGAGGPHNEQFFGPGTRLTVL.

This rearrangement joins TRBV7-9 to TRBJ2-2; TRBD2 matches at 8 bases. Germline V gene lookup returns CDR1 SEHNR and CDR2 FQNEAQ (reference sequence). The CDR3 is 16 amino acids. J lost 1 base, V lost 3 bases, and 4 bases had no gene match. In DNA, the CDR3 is TGTGCCAGCAGCTTCAAGGCGGGGGGGAACACCGGGGAGCTGTTTTTT. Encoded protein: CASSFKAGGNTGELFF.

The CDR3 loop reads CATSTRLAATYEQYF. The CDR3 bases are TGTGCCACCAGCACCAGACTAGCCGCCACCTACGAGCAGTACTTC. The genes are TRBV15 and TRBJ2-7; 7 bases are a match to TRBD2. With V trimmed by 4 bases and J by 2 bases, 8 bases remained unmatched. Germline-derived CDR1 and CDR2 are LNHNV and YYDKDF (reference sequence). This CDR3 has 15 residues.

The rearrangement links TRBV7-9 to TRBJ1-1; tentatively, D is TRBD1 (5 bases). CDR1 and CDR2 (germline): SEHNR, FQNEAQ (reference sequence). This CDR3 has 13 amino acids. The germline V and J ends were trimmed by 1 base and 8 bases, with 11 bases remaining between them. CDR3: CASSLGGVWEAFF. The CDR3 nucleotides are TGTGCCAGCAGCTTAGGGGGGGTCTGGGAAGCTTTCTTT.

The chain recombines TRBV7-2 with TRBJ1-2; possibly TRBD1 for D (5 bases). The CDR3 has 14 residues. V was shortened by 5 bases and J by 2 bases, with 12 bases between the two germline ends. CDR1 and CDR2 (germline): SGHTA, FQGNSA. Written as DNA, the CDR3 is TGTGCCAGCAGCCCCACGACAGAGAACTATGGCTACACCTTC. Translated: CASSPTTENYGYTF.

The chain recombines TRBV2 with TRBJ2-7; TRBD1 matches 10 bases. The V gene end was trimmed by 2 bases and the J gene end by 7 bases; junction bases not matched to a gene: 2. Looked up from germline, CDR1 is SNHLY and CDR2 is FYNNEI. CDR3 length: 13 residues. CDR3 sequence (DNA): TGTGCCAGCAGTGAATGGACAGGGGGTGAGCAGTACTTC. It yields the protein CASSEWTGGEQYF.

The CDR3 bases are TGTGCCAGCAGCGTCGACAGAGTCCAAGAGACCCAGTACTTC. This sequence encodes CASSVDRVQETQYF. The chain joins TRBV9 to TRBJ2-5, with D maybe TRBD1 (5 bases). Trimming shortened V by 2 bases and J by 1 base, and 9 bases separated the two germline ends. The CDR3 is made up of 14 amino acids. The V gene's germline CDR1 is SGDLS and CDR2 YYNGEE.

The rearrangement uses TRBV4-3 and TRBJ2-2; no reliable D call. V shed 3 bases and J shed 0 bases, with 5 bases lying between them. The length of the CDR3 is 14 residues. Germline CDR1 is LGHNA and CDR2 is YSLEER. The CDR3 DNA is TGCGCCAGCAGCCACGTTGCGAACACCGGGGAGCTGTTTTTT. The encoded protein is CASSHVANTGELFF.

As DNA, the CDR3 is TGTGCCACCAGCTTACAGGCAACCGGGGAGCTGTTTTTT. Translating gives CATSLQATGELFF. The gene calls are TRBV15 and TRBJ2-2, with D tentatively TRBD1 (5 bases). The CDR3 is 13 residues long. Between the trimmed V and J ends, which lost 5 bases and 5 bases, there was a span of 9 bases. Germline loops: CDR1 LNHNV, CDR2 YYDKDF (reference sequence).

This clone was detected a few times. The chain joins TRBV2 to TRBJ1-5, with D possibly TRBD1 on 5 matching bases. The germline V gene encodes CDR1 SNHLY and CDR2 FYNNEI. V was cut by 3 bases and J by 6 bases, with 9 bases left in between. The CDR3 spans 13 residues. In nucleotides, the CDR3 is TGTGCCAGCAGTGAGGAGGGGAGTCAGCCCCAGCATTTT. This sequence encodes CASSEEGSQPQHF. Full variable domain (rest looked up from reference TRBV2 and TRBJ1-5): EPEVTQTPSHQVTQMGQEVILRCVPISNHLYFYWYRQILGQKVEFLVSFYNNEISEKSEIFDDQFSVERPDGSNFTLKIRSTKLEDSAMYFCASSEEGSQPQHFGDGTRLSIL.

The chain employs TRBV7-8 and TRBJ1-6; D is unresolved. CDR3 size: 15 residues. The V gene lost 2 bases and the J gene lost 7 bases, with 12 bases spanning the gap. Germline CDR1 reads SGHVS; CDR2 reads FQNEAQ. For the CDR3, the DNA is TGTGCCAGCAGCTTAACGAGGACGGGGAATTCACCCCTCCACTTT. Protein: CASSLTRTGNSPLHF.